Included here is one T cell receptor beta chain sequence, with context. Its antigen remains unknown. The data were obtained in a study of OX40 agonist ivuxolimab in advanced cancers. The overall study: Patients with hepatocellular carcinoma, melanoma, renal cell or head and neck cancer made up the dose-escalation patients.

Measured with immunoSEQ multiplex PCR; TCRdb has only the in-frame clones, and not every one. The sample contains tens of thousands of clones, roughly 89% of which appear only once. The germline V gene has CDR1 SGHVS and CDR2 FQNEAQ. The CDR3 sequence is 12 residues long. V was clipped by 1 base and J by 11 bases, with 12 bases between them. General study points: With doses of 0.1 to 3.0 mg/kg, CD4+ and CD8+ blood T cells had undergone clonal expansion by week 6. On average, CD8+ T cells showed a greater number of expanded clones than CD4+.

The TCR sequence derives from an adult with an advanced solid tumor such as melanoma, head and neck, liver or kidney cancer. Here the sequenced sample was CD4+ or CD8+ T cells sorted from blood, taken in a trial of the OX40 agonist ivuxolimab. The rearrangement uses TRBV7-8 and TRBJ2-7; D gene unclear. The CDR3 reads CASSLGITEEYF. In DNA form, the CDR3 reads TGTGCCAGCAGCTTAGGAATAACTGAGGAGTACTTC.